This T cell receptor (beta chain) was retrieved from a study of blood T cell repertoires in COVID-19. Individuals aged about 18 to 90 years were recruited from roughly 22 US areas. Participants' reported clinical history set cohort assignment. Assay used: immunoSEQ multiplex PCR; TCRdb lists only in-frame clones, some missing. The table shows around 310,000 clones, with roughly 86% occurring only once. The CDR3 has 18 amino acids. Per germline, CDR1 MDHEN and CDR2 SYDVKM. The trim removed 5 bases at V and 4 bases at J, leaving 14 bases unmatched. This clonotype was sampled from a woman in her 30s who had recovered from COVID-19. The sequencing input was PBMCs or T cells enriched from blood (not recorded which). The chain is built from TRBV28 and TRBJ2-1, with 10 bases identical to TRBD2. The CDR3, as DNA: TGTGCCAGCAGTCCACAGCCCCTACAGGGACTAGCGTACAATGAGCAGTTCTTC. Amino acid sequence: CASSPQPLQGLAYNEQFF. Full variable domain (remainder filled in from reference TRBV28 and TRBJ2-1): DVKVTQSSRYLVKRTGEKVFLECVQDMDHENMFWYRQDPGLGLRLIYFSYDVKMKEKGDIPEGYSVSREKKERFSLILESASTNQTSMYLCASSPQPLQGLAYNEQFFGPGTRLTVL.